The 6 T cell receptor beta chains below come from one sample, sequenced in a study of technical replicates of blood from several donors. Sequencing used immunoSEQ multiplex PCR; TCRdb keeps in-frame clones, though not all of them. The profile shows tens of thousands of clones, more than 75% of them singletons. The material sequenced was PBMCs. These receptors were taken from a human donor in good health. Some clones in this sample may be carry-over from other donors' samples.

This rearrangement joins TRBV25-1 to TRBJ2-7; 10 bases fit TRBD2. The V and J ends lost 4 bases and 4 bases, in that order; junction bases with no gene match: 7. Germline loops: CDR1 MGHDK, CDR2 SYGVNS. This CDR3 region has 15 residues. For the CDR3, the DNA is TGTGCCAGCAGTGGGATTCTAGCGGGGGTGTACGAGCAGTACTTC. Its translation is CASSGILAGVYEQYF.

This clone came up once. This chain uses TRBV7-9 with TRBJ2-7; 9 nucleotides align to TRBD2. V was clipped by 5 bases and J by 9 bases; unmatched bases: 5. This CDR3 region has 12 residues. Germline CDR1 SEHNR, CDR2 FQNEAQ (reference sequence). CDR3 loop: CASSPERGVQYF. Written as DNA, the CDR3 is TGTGCCAGCAGCCCGGAGCGGGGGGTGCAGTACTTC.

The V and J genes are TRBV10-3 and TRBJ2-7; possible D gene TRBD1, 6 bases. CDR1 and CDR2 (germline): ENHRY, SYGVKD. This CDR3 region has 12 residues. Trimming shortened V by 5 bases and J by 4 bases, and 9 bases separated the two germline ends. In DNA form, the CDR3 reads TGTGCCATCAGTTCAGGGGTGTACGAGCAGTACTTC. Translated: CAISSGVYEQYF.

CDR3 residues: CASSQLGQGNTEAFF. In DNA, the CDR3 is TGCGCCAGCAGCCAGTTGGGACAGGGGAACACTGAAGCTTTCTTT. The V gene is TRBV4-1, the J gene TRBJ1-1, with 9 nucleotides matching TRBD1. The CDR3 contains 15 residues. V was clipped by 3 bases and J by 1 base; unmatched bases: 3. Germline CDR1 and CDR2: MGHRA and YSYEKL.

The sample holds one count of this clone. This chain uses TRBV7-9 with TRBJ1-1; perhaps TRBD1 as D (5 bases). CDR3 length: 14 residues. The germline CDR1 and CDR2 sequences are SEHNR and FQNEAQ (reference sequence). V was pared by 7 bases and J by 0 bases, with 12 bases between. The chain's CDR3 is CASNFGGMNTEAFF. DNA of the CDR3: TGTGCCAGCAACTTTGGGGGGATGAACACTGAAGCTTTCTTT.

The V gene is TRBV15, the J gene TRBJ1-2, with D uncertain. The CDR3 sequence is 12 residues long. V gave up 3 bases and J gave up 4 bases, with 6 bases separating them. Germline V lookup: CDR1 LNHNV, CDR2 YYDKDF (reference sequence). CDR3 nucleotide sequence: TGTGCCACCAGCAGTCTACTCTATGGCTACACCTTC. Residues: CATSSLLYGYTF.